This is a list of T cell receptor beta chains from one sample in a study of shared clonotypes between healthy human individuals. Assay: immunoSEQ multiplex PCR; the TCRdb copy retains only in-frame clones and omits some. In the table there are more than 2 million clones, about 94% of which are singletons. Sequencing was done on a sample of naive CD4+ T cells sorted from blood. The source of these receptors is a man between 18 and 29 years old in good health. Each CDR3 is given with its conserved first and last residue. D genes are given only for firm matches. The listing skips clone size in some rows; elsewhere it reads once, few, many or a size class.

cdr3_nt cdr3_aa clone_size d_call j_call v_call
TGTGCCAGCAGTTTACCGGACAGGAGCAATCAGCCCCAGCATTTT CASSLPDRSNQPQHF . TRBD1 TRBJ1-5 TRBV28
TGCGCCAGCAGGCGCAGCACAGATACGCAGTATTTT CASRRSTDTQYF once . TRBJ2-3 TRBV5-1
TGTGCCTGGAGTGTAAAGGCAGGGACTAACTATGGCTACACCTTC CAWSVKAGTNYGYTF . . TRBJ1-2 TRBV30
TGTGCCAGCAGTTCCCAGGGCTATAATTCACCCCTCCACTTT CASSSQGYNSPLHF . . TRBJ1-6 TRBV6-5
TGTGCCAGCAGAGGGACAGGGGATGTAGCTGAAGCTTTCTTT CASRGTGDVAEAFF few TRBD1 TRBJ1-1 TRBV2
TGTGCCAGCAGTTTAGCGGGGTCCTACGAGCAGTACTTC CASSLAGSYEQYF . TRBD2 TRBJ2-7 TRBV7-9
TGCGCCAGCGGCCCCTTCGGGGGGGTAGTGGGCACCGGGGAGCTGTTTTTT CASGPFGGVVGTGELFF . TRBD2 TRBJ2-2 TRBV10-1
TGTGCCAGCAGTCTAGACAGGGGCCGGAGGGCTTTCTTT CASSLDRGRRAFF . TRBD1 TRBJ1-1 TRBV28
TGTGCCAGCAGCCCAACAGGGGGATGGGAAAAACTGTTTTTT CASSPTGGWEKLFF . TRBD1 TRBJ1-4 TRBV7-9
TGCGCCAGCAGCCAAGATGGGAACAGGGCCCCCGGCAATCAGCCCCAGCATTTT CASSQDGNRAPGNQPQHF . . TRBJ1-5 TRBV4-1
TGTGCCAGCCGCTCAGACACCAATAGCAATCAGCCCCAGCATTTT CASRSDTNSNQPQHF . . TRBJ1-5 TRBV6-6
TGTGCCAGCAGACAGGCGAGTGCTAACTATGGCTACACCTTC CASRQASANYGYTF . . TRBJ1-2 TRBV7-2
TGTGCCAGCTCACGTACCGGGAACTATAATTCACCCCTCCACTTT CASSRTGNYNSPLHF . . TRBJ1-6 TRBV18
TGTGCCAGCAGCGCCCCACAGGGGCGCCCTGGGGCCAACGTCCTGACTTTC CASSAPQGRPGANVLTF . TRBD1 TRBJ2-6 TRBV9
TGTGCCAGCAGCTTAGGTTGGGACAGGGGGTCTACCACCGGGGAGCTGTTTTTT CASSLGWDRGSTTGELFF . TRBD1 TRBJ2-2 TRBV7-9
TGTGCCAGCAGTGGGAGGGACTCAGGTACCGGGGAGCTGTTTTTT CASSGRDSGTGELFF once . TRBJ2-2 TRBV25-1
TGTGCCAGCCAACTTAGCGGGGGAGCGTCAGATACGCAGTATTTT CASQLSGGASDTQYF . TRBD2 TRBJ2-3 TRBV6-5
TGTGCCAGCAGCTTAGAAATGAACACTGAAGCTTTCTTT CASSLEMNTEAFF . . TRBJ1-1 TRBV7-2
TGTGCCAGCAGCTTTCACCTCTCCGGAGGAAATGAGCAGTTCTTC CASSFHLSGGNEQFF . . TRBJ2-1 TRBV5-4
TGTGCCAGCAGCGACAGGGACAGGGGGGTTCATGGCTACACCTTC CASSDRDRGVHGYTF . TRBD1 TRBJ1-2 TRBV9
TGTGCCAGCAGTTACTCGGTACTCGCAGGGAACTATGGCTACACCTTC CASSYSVLAGNYGYTF . . TRBJ1-2 TRBV6-5
TGTGCCAGCACCCCTGGGACTAGCGGGAGGGCCTCTGAGCAGTTCTTC CASTPGTSGRASEQFF . TRBD2 TRBJ2-1 TRBV27
TGCGCCAGCAGCCAAGGAGCACAGGGTGCAACTAATGAAAAACTGTTTTTT CASSQGAQGATNEKLFF . . TRBJ1-4 TRBV4-3
TGCGCCAGCAGCTTGGCAAGCGGGTACGAGCAGTACTTC CASSLASGYEQYF . . TRBJ2-7 TRBV5-1
TGTGCCAGCAGTTTCTCTGGACAGGGACGAATGGACCAGTACTTC CASSFSGQGRMDQYF once TRBD1 TRBJ2-5 TRBV28
TGTGCCAGCAGTCCTAGCGGAGGGGGCTACGAGCAGTACTTC CASSPSGGGYEQYF . . TRBJ2-7 TRBV11-2
TGTGCCAGCAGCCCCGGAGCAGGGCTGATGACTGAAGCTTTCTTT CASSPGAGLMTEAFF . . TRBJ1-1 TRBV5-5
TGTGCCAGCAGCGGGGAGGGCAGGGGTAATGAAAAACTGTTTTTT CASSGEGRGNEKLFF . . TRBJ1-4 TRBV9